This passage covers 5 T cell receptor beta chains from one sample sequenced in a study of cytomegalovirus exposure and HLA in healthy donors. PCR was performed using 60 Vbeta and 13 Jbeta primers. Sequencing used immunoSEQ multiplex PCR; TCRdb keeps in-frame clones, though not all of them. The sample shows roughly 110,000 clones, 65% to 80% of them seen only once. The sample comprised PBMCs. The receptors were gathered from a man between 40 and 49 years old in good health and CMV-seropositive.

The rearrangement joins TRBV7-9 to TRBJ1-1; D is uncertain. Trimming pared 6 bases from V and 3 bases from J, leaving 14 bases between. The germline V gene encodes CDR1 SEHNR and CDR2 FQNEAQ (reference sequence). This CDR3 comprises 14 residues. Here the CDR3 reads CASRLAFEDTEAFF. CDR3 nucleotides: TGTGCCAGCAGGCTAGCGTTCGAGGACACTGAAGCTTTCTTT. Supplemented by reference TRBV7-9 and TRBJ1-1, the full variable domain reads DTGVSQNPRHKITKRGQNVTFRCDPISEHNRLYWYRQTLGQGPEFLTYFQNEAQLEKSRLLSDRFSAERPKGSFSTLEIQRTEQGDSAMYLCASRLAFEDTEAFFGQGTRLTVV.

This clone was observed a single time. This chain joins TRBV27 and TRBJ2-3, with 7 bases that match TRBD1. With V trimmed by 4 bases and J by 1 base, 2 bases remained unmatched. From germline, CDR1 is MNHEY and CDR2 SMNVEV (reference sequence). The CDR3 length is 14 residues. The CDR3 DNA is TGTGCCAGCAGTTCAGGGGGAGGCACAGATACGCAGTATTTT. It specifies CASSSGGGTDTQYF.

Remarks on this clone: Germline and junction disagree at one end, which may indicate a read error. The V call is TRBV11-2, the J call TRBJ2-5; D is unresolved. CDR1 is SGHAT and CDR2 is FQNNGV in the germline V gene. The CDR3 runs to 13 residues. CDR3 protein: CASSLDPRETQYF. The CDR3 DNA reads TGTGCCAGCAGCCTAGACCCGAGGGAGACCCAGTACTTC.

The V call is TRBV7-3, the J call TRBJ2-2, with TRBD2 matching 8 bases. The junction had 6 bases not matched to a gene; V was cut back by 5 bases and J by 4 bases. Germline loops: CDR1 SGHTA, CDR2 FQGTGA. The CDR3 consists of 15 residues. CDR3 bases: TGTGCCAGCAGCCTCCTGAGCGGGGGCACCGGGGAGCTGTTTTTT. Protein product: CASSLLSGGTGELFF.

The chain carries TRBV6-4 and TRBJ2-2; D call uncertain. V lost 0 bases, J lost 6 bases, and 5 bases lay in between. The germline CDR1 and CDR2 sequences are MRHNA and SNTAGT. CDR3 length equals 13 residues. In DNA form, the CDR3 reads TGTGCCAGCAGTGACTCCCCAGCCGGGGAGCTGTTTTTT. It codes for CASSDSPAGELFF.